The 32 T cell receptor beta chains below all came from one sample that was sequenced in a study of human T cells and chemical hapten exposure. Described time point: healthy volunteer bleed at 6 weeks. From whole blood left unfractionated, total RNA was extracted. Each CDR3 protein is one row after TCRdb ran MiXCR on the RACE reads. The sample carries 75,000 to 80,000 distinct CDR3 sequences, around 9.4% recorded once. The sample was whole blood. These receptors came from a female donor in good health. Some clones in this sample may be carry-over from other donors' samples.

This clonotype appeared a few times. CDR3 in DNA: TGCGCCAGCAGCTTGGCGGCCGTCGACGAGCAGTACTTC. The encoded protein is CASSLAAVDEQYF. This chain connects TRBV5-1 to TRBJ2-7; D unclear. In germline, CDR1 is SGHRS, CDR2 YFSETQ. Trimming left V 0 bases short and J 5 bases short, with 9 bases between. This CDR3 contains 13 residues.

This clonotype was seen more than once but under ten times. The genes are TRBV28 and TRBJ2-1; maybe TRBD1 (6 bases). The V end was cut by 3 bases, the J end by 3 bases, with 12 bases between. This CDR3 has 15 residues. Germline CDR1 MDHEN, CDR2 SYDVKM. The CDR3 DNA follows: TGTGCCAGCAGTTTTCAGGGGCTTCTCTACAATGAGCAGTTCTTC. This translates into CASSFQGLLYNEQFF.

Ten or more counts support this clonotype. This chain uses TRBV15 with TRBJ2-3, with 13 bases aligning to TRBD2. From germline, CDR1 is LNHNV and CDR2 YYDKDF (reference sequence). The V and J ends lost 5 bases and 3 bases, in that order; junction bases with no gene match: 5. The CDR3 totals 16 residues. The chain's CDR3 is CATSWTSGGLTDTQYF. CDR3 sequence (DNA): TGTGCCACCAGCTGGACTAGCGGGGGTTTGACAGATACGCAGTATTTT.

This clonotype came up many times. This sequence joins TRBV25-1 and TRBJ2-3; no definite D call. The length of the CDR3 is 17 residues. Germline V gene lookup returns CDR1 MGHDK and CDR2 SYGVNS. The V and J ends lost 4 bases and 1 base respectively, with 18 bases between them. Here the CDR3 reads CASSGGRRERGTDTQYF. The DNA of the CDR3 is TGTGCCAGCAGTGGGGGTCGTAGGGAAAGGGGCACAGATACGCAGTATTTT.

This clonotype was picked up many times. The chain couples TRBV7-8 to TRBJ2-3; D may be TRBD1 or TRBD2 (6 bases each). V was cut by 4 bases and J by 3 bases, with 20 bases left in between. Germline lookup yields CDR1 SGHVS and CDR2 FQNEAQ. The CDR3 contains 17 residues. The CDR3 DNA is TGTGCCAGCAGCTCGAGATACAGGGACTTGGAGACAGATACGCAGTATTTT. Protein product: CASSSRYRDLETDTQYF.

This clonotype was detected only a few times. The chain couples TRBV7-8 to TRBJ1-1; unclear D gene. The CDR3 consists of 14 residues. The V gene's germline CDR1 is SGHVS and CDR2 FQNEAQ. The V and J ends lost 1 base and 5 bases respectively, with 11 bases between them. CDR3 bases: TGTGCCAGCAGCTTAGTTTTTGGGTATACTGAAGCTTTCTTT. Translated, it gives CASSLVFGYTEAFF.

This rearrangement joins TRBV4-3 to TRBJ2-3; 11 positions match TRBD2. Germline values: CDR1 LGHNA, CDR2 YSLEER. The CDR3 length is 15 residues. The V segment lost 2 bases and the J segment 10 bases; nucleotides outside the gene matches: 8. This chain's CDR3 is CASSQTSGGGSAQYF. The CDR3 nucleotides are TGCGCCAGCAGCCAAACTAGCGGGGGCGGGTCAGCGCAGTATTTT.

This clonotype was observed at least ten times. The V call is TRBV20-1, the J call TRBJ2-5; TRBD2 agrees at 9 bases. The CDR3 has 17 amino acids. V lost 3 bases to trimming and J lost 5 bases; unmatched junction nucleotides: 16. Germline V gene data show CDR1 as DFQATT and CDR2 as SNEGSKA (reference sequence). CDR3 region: CSARPLGRGGVSETQYF. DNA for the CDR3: TGCAGTGCTAGGCCTCTGGGGCGGGGGGGCGTGTCGGAGACCCAGTACTTC.

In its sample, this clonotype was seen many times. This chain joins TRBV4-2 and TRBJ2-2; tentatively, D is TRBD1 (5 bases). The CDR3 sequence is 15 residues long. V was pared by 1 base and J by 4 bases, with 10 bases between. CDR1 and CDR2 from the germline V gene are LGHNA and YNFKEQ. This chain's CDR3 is CASSQGRDPTGELFF. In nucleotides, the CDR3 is TGTGCCAGCAGCCAAGGCAGGGATCCCACCGGGGAGCTGTTTTTT.

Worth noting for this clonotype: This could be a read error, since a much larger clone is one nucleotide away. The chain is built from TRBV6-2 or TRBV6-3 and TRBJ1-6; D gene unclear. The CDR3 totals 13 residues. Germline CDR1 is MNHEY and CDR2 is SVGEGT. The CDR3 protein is CASSSPWNSPLNF. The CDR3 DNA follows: TGTGCCAGCAGTTCCCCGTGGAATTCACCCCTCAACTTT.

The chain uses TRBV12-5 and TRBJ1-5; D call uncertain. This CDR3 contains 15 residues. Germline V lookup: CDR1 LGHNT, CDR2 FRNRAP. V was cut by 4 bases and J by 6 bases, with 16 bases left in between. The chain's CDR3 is CASGSRTGPRQPQHF. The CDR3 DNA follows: TGTGCTAGTGGTTCTCGGACTGGACCGCGTCAGCCCCAGCATTTT.

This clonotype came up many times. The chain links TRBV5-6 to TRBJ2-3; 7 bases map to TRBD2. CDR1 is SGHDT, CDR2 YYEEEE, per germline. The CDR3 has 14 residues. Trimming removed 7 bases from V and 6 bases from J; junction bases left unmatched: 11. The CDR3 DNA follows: TGTGCCAGCCTGGGGGGGAGTGCTCCGGATACGCAGTATTTT. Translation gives CASLGGSAPDTQYF.

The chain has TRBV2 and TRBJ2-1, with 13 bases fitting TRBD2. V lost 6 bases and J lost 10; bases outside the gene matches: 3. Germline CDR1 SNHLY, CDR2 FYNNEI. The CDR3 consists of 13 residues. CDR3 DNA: TGTGCCAGCAGGACTAGCGGGGGGTGGGAGCAGTTCTTC. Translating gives CASRTSGGWEQFF.

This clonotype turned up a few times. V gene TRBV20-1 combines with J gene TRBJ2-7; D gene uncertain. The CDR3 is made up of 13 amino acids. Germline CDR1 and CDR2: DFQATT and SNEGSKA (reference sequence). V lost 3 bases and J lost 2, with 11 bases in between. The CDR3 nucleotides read TGCAGTGCTAGTTGTGAAAACCCCTACGAGCAGTACTTC. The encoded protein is CSASCENPYEQYF.

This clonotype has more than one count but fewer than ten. This chain's CDR3 is CASRGSMNTEAFF. DNA for the CDR3: TGTGCCAGCAGGGGGTCCATGAACACTGAAGCTTTCTTT. The chain is built from TRBV28 and TRBJ1-1; D remains ambiguous. This CDR3 region has 13 residues. V lost 6 bases, J lost 0 bases, and 8 bases lay in between. Germline V gives CDR1 MDHEN, CDR2 SYDVKM.

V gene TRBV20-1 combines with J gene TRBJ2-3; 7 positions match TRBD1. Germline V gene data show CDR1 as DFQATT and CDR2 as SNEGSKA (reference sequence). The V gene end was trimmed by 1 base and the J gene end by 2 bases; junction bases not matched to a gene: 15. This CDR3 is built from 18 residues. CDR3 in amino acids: CSARVPFGQVKATDTQYF. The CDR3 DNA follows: TGCAGTGCTAGAGTTCCCTTTGGACAGGTTAAAGCCACAGATACGCAGTATTTT.

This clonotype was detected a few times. In DNA form, the CDR3 reads TGTGCCAGCAGCCAGGGCGGGGGAGGCAGCACAGATACGCAGTATTTT. It encodes CASSQGGGGSTDTQYF. The chain carries TRBV14 and TRBJ2-3; 7 bases agree with TRBD2. The length of the CDR3 is 16 residues. Germline trimming cut 3 bases from V and 0 bases from J; bases unmatched to any gene: 6. Germline V lookup: CDR1 SGHDN, CDR2 FVKESK.

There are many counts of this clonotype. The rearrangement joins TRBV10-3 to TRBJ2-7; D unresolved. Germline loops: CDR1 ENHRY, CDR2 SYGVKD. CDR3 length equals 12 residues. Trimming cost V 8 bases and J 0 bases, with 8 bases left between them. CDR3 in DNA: TGTGCCATCGCGCTGAGCTCCTACGAGCAGTACTTC. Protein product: CAIALSSYEQYF.

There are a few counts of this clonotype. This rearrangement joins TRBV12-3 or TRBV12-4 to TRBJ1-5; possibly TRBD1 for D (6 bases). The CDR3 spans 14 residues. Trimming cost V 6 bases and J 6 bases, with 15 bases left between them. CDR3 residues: CASRGSGTLQPQHF. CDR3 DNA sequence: TGTGCCAGCAGAGGCTCCGGGACACTTCAGCCCCAGCATTTT.

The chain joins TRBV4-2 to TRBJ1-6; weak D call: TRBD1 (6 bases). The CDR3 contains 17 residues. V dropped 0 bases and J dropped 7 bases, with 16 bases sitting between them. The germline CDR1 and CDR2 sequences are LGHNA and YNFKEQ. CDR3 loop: CASSQEGPGHGNSPLHF. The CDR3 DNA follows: TGTGCCAGCAGCCAAGAAGGCCCGGGACACGGAAATTCACCCCTCCACTTT.

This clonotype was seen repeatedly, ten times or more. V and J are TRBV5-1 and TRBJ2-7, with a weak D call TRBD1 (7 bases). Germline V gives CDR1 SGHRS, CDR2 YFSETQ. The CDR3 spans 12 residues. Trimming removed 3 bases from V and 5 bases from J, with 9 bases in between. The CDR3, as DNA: TGCGCCAGCAGCTCCAGGGGGGACGAGCAGTACTTC. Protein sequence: CASSSRGDEQYF.

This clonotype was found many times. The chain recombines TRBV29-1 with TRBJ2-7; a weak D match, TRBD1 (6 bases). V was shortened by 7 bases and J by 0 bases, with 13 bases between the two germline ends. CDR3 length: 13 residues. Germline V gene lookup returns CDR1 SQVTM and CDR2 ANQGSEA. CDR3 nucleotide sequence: TGCAGCGGAAGGGACACGAGCTCCTACGAGCAGTACTTC. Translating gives CSGRDTSSYEQYF.

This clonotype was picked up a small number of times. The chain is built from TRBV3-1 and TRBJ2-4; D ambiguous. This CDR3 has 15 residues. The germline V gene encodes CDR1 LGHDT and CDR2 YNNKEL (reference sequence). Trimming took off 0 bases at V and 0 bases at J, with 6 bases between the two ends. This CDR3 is CASSQDLLAKNIQYF. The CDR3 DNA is TGTGCCAGCAGCCAAGACCTTCTAGCCAAAAACATTCAGTACTTC.

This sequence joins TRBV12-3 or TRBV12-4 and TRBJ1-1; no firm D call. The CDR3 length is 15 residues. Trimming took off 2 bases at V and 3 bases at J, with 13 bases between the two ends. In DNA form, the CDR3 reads TGTGCCAGCAGTTTATGGTCGGTCGGAGACACTGAAGCTTTCTTT. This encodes CASSLWSVGDTEAFF.

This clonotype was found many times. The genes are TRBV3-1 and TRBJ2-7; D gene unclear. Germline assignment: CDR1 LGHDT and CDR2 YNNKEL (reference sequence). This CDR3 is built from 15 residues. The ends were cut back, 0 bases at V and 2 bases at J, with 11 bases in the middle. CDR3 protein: CASSQDLARTYEQYF. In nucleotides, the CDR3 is TGTGCCAGCAGCCAAGATCTGGCTAGAACCTACGAGCAGTACTTC.

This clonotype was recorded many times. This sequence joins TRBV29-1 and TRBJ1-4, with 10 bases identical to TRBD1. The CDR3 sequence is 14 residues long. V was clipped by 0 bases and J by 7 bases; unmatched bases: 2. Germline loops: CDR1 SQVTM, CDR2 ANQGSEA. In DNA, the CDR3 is TGCAGCGTTGAAGATTGGGACAGGGGTGAAAAACTGTTTTTT. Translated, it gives CSVEDWDRGEKLFF.

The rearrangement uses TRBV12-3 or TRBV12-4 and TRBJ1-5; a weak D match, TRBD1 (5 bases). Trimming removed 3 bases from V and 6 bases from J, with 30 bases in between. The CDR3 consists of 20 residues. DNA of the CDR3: TGTGCCAGCAGTTTTATCCCGGGGGAGACGACAGCCCCAGGGACTCAGCCCCAGCATTTT. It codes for CASSFIPGETTAPGTQPQHF.

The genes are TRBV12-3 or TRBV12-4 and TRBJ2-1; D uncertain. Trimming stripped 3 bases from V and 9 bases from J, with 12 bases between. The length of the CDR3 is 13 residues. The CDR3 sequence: CASSFGPSGEQFF. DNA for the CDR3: TGTGCCAGCAGTTTCGGTCCTTCGGGTGAGCAGTTCTTC.

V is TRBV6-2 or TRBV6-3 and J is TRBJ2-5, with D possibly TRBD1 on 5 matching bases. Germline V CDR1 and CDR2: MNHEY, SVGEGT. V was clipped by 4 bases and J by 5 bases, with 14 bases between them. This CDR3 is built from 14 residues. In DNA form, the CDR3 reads TGTGCCAGCAGTTCCTTGGGGCAGGGTGAGACCCAGTACTTC. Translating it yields CASSSLGQGETQYF.

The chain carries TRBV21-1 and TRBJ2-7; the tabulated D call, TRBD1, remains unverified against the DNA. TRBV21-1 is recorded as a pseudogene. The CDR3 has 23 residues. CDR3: CASSKCPMPSLPSSSLGCYEQYF. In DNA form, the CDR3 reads TGTGCCAGCAGCAAATGCCCCATGCCCAGCTTGCCGTCCTCTTCTTTGGGGTGCTACGAGCAGTACTTC.

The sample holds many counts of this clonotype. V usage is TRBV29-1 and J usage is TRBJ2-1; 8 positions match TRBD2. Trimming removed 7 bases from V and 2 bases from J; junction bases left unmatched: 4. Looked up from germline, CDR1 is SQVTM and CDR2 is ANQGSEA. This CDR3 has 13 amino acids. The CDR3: CSAGSGAYNEQFF. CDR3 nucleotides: TGCAGCGCTGGTAGCGGGGCCTACAATGAGCAGTTCTTC.

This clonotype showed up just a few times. The CDR3 protein is CASSQDMTSGGARQFF. Here the CDR3 DNA reads TGCGCCAGCAGCCAAGATATGACTAGCGGGGGGGCAAGGCAGTTCTTC. V gene TRBV4-3 combines with J gene TRBJ2-1; 14 bases match TRBD2. The V segment lost 0 bases and the J segment 12 bases; nucleotides outside the gene matches: 7. This CDR3 comprises 16 residues. Germline loops: CDR1 LGHNA, CDR2 YSLEER.